The clone carrying this T cell receptor (beta chain) was found many times. TCR beta CDR3 regions were amplified from RNA transcripts. A set of HTBI primers served as the primers for a first-round RT-PCR of the TCR CDR3. TCRdb processed the multiplex PCR reads anew with MiXCR; each CDR3 protein has one entry. This sample has approximately 500,000 distinct CDR3 sequences, with about half found just once. These data originate in a study of T cells in Graves' hyperthyroidism and ophthalmopathy. Trimming cost V 0 bases and J 4 bases, with 7 bases left between them. CDR1 and CDR2 (germline): SGDLS, YYNGEE. The CDR3 extends over 14 amino acids.

The clonotype was recovered from a woman between 18 and 29 years old with Graves' hyperthyroidism. This rearrangement joins TRBV9 to TRBJ2-2; D is unclear. Sequencing was performed on peripheral blood or thyroid tissue (not recorded which). CDR3 residues: CASSVEGSTGELFF. The CDR3 DNA reads as TGTGCCAGCAGCGTAGAGGGTTCCACCGGGGAGCTGTTTTTT.